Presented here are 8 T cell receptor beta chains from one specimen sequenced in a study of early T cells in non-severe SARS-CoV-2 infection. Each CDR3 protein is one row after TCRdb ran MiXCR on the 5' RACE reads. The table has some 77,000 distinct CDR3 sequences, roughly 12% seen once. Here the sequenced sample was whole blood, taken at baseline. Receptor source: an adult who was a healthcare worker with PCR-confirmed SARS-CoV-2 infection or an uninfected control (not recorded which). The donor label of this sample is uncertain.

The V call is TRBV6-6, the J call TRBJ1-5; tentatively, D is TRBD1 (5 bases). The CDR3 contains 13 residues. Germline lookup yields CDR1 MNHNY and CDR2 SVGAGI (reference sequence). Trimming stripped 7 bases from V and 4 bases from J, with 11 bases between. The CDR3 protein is CASTRGPNQPQHF. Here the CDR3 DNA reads TGTGCCAGCACAAGGGGTCCAAATCAGCCCCAGCATTTT.

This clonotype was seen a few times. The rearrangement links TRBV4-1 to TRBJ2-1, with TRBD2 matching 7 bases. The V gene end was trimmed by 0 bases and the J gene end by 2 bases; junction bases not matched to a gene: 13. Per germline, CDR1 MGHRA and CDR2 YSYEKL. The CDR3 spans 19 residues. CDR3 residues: CASSQEDLWAGVTYNEQFF. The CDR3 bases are TGCGCCAGCAGCCAAGAAGATCTTTGGGCGGGAGTAACCTACAATGAGCAGTTCTTC.

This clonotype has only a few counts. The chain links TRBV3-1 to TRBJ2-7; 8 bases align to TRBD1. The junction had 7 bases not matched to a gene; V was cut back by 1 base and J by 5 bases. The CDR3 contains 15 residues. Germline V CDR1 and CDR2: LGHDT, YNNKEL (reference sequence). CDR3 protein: CASSQVRTGINEQYF. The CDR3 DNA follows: TGTGCCAGCAGCCAAGTACGGACAGGGATAAACGAGCAGTACTTC.

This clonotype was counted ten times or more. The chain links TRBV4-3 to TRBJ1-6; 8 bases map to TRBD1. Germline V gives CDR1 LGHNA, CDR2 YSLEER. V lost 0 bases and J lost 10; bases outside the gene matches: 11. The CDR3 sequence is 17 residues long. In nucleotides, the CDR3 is TGCGCCAGCAGCCAAGATGTACCCGGACAGGGCTGGTCACCCCTCCACTTT. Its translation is CASSQDVPGQGWSPLHF.

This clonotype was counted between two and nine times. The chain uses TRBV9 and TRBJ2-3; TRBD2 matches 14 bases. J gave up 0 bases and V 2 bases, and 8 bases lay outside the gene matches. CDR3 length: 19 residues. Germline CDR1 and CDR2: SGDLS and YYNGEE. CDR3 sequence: CASSVGGGLAGVSTDTQYF. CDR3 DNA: TGTGCCAGCAGCGTTGGAGGGGGACTAGCGGGAGTAAGCACAGATACGCAGTATTTT.

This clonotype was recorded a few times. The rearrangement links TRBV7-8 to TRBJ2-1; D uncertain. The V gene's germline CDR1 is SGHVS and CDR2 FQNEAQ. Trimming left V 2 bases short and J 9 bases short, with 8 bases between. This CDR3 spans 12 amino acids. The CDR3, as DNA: TGTGCCAGCAGCTTATTGCGGCTTGAGCAGTTCTTC. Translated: CASSLLRLEQFF. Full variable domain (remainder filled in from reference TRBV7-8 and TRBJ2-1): GAGVSQSPRYKVAKRGQDVALRCDPISGHVSLFWYQQALGQGPEFLTYFQNEAQLDKSGLPSDRFFAERPEGSVSTLKIQRTQQEDSAVYLCASSLLRLEQFFGPGTRLTVL.

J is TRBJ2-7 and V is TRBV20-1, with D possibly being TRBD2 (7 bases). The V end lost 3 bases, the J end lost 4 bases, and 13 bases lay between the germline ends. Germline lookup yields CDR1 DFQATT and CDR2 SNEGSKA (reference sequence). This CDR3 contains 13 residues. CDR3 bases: TGCAGTGCTAGTAGCAGGGGACTATACGAGCAGTACTTC. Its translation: CSASSRGLYEQYF.

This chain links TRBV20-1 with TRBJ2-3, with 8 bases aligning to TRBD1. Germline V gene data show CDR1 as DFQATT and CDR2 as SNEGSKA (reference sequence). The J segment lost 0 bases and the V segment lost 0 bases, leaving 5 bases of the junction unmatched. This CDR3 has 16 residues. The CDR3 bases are TGCAGTGCTAGAGATCTTAGGACAGGGAGCACAGATACGCAGTATTTT. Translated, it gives CSARDLRTGSTDTQYF.